Below, 27 T cell receptor beta chains from the same sample are listed, as sequenced in a study of radiation and T cells in renal cell carcinoma. Time point defined: baseline pretreatment blood. The treatment denotes: 15 Gy SBRT to primary tumor, nephrectomy 4 weeks later. Generated by immunoSEQ multiplex PCR, the TCRdb table keeps only in-frame clones and is missing some. The data hold about 150,000 clones, with around 90% observed a single time. The sequencing here drew on blood, taken from a patient whose treatment included radiotherapy and nephrectomy. The origin of the receptors is a woman aged 70 to 79 with renal cell carcinoma.

The chain joins TRBV5-5 to TRBJ1-1; D may be TRBD1 (5 bases). Looked up from germline, CDR1 is SGHKS and CDR2 is YYEKEE (reference sequence). The CDR3 contains 14 residues. Trimming cost V 2 bases and J 4 bases, with 12 bases left between them. CDR3 residues: CASSFGQGRTEAFF. The CDR3 coding sequence is TGTGCCAGCAGCTTTGGCCAGGGTCGCACTGAAGCTTTCTTT.

Only a few counts were recorded for this clone. The rearrangement uses TRBV4-3 and TRBJ2-2, with 8 bases lining up with TRBD1. V trimming: 0 bases; J trimming: 4 bases; junction bases outside the gene matches: 4. The CDR3 is made up of 16 amino acids. Per germline, CDR1 LGHNA and CDR2 YSLEER. The CDR3: CASSQDPGGRTGELFF. The CDR3 nucleotides read TGCGCCAGCAGCCAAGATCCAGGGGGCCGCACCGGGGAGCTGTTTTTT.

This rearrangement joins TRBV6-1 to TRBJ1-1; D remains ambiguous. V was cut by 1 base and J by 4 bases, with 10 bases left in between. The CDR3 spans 14 residues. Germline loops: CDR1 MNHNS, CDR2 SASEGT. The CDR3 coding sequence is TGTGCCAGCAGTGAAGACCCCGCGAGCACTGAAGCTTTCTTT. Translation gives CASSEDPASTEAFF.

The chain joins TRBV5-1 to TRBJ1-2; no definite D call. V was cut by 4 bases and J by 3 bases, with 7 bases left in between. The CDR3 totals 12 residues. Germline CDR1 SGHRS, CDR2 YFSETQ. The CDR3, as DNA: TGCGCCAGCAGCCCTGGGGACTATGGCTACACCTTC. It yields the protein CASSPGDYGYTF.

The chain's CDR3 is CASSLIPVIPAGGYNEQFF. In DNA form, the CDR3 reads TGCGCCAGCAGCCTGATTCCGGTGATCCCAGCGGGGGGATACAATGAGCAGTTCTTC. This chain connects TRBV5-1 to TRBJ2-1, with TRBD2 identical over 9 bases. CDR1 is SGHRS and CDR2 is YFSETQ in the germline V gene. The CDR3 runs 19 residues. Germline trimming cut 4 bases from V and 4 bases from J; bases unmatched to any gene: 18.

This sequence joins TRBV11-3 and TRBJ1-4; no firm D call. The V and J ends lost 5 bases and 7 bases respectively, with 14 bases between them. The CDR3 covers 14 residues. CDR1 and CDR2 (germline): SGHNT, YENEEA. The CDR3 DNA follows: TGTGCCAGCAGCCTCCGGTCCGCCGGTGAAAAACTGTTTTTT. It yields the protein CASSLRSAGEKLFF.

The chain joins TRBV9 to TRBJ1-1; possible D gene TRBD1, 6 bases. Germline CDR1 reads SGDLS; CDR2 reads YYNGEE. CDR3 size: 13 residues. Trimming removed 2 bases from V and 3 bases from J, with 8 bases in between. The CDR3 loop reads CASSVTGYTEAFF. For the CDR3, the DNA is TGTGCCAGCAGCGTTACAGGGTACACTGAAGCTTTCTTT.

This clone was seen a few times. V is TRBV7-9 and J is TRBJ2-1; the D gene is possibly TRBD1 (5 bases). Germline CDR1 and CDR2: SEHNR and FQNEAQ (reference sequence). The CDR3 sequence is 13 residues long. V was clipped by 8 bases and J by 3 bases, with 11 bases between them. The CDR3 DNA reads TGTGCCAGCTCAAAGGGGCTCTACAATGAGCAGTTCTTC. Protein product: CASSKGLYNEQFF. Combining the CDR3 with reference TRBV7-9 and TRBJ2-1 gives the whole variable domain DTGVSQNPRHKITKRGQNVTFRCDPISEHNRLYWYRQTLGQGPEFLTYFQNEAQLEKSRLLSDRFSAERPKGSFSTLEIQRTEQGDSAMYLCASSKGLYNEQFFGPGTRLTVL.

A remark on this clone: This sample also contains other DNA sequences that code for the same CDR3. This chain links TRBV5-1 with TRBJ2-1, with a weak D call TRBD1 (6 bases). The germline V and J ends were trimmed by 0 bases and 7 bases, with 11 bases remaining between them. This CDR3 comprises 14 residues. CDR1 is SGHRS and CDR2 is YFSETQ in the germline V gene. The DNA for the CDR3 is TGCGCCAGCAGCTTGGACCGAAGGGGGAATGAGCAGTTCTTC. This codes for CASSLDRRGNEQFF.

The chain has TRBV2 and TRBJ1-2; 8 nucleotides match TRBD1. Per germline, CDR1 SNHLY and CDR2 FYNNEI. V gave up 7 bases and J gave up 6 bases; unmatched junction bases: 10. The CDR3 contains 14 residues. The CDR3 coding sequence is TGTGCCAGCACAAACGGCAGGGGGCTCAATGGCTACACCTTC. Translated, it gives CASTNGRGLNGYTF.

With regard to this clone: At one boundary the junction diverges from the germline segment, which might be a read error. The chain couples TRBV5-1 to TRBJ1-3, with no clear D. There are 15 residues in the CDR3. The germline CDR1 and CDR2 sequences are SGHRS and YFSETQ. The CDR3 nucleotides read TGCGCCAGCAGTTTGGATCACGCCTCTGGAAACACCATATATTTT. It codes for CASSLDHASGNTIYF.

The chain carries TRBV6-5 and TRBJ1-3; the D is unclear. With 3 bases removed from V and 3 bases from J, the gap between germline ends came to 9 bases. The germline CDR1 and CDR2 sequences are MNHEY and SVGAGI. The CDR3 is 14 residues long. CDR3 loop: CASSYGRNGNTIYF. The CDR3 DNA reads as TGTGCCAGCAGTTATGGGCGGAATGGAAACACCATATATTTT.

The V gene is TRBV7-2, the J gene TRBJ2-1; D gene ambiguous. The CDR3 spans 15 residues. Germline V gene lookup returns CDR1 SGHTA and CDR2 FQGNSA. V was clipped by 4 bases and J by 2 bases, with 12 bases between them. CDR3 DNA sequence: TGTGCCAGCAGCTCGGCCCAAAGGGCCTACAATGAGCAGTTCTTC. Its protein product is CASSSAQRAYNEQFF.

V gene TRBV27 combines with J gene TRBJ2-7, with 12 bases fitting TRBD1. From germline, CDR1 is MNHEY and CDR2 SMNVEV (reference sequence). V dropped 5 bases and J dropped 5; count of bases not matched to a gene: 4. This CDR3 has 14 residues. DNA of the CDR3: TGTGCCAGCAGTCCCTGGGACAGGGGGCACGAGCAGTACTTC. Translation: CASSPWDRGHEQYF.

V usage is TRBV28 and J usage is TRBJ1-2; no firm D call. V dropped 5 bases and J dropped 5 bases, with 15 bases sitting between them. From germline, CDR1 is MDHEN and CDR2 SYDVKM. The CDR3 is 14 residues long. CDR3 in amino acids: CASSPSPGVYGYTF. The DNA of the CDR3 is TGTGCCAGCAGTCCATCTCCTGGGGTTTATGGCTACACCTTC.

The gene calls are TRBV6-1 and TRBJ2-1, with D unresolved. The CDR3 runs to 13 residues. Germline V gene data show CDR1 as MNHNS and CDR2 as SASEGT. V lost 3 bases and J 9 bases, leaving 12 bases between the germline ends. CDR3 nucleotide sequence: TGTGCCAGCAGTGATTCTGCGTGGTCTGAGCAGTTCTTC. Residues: CASSDSAWSEQFF.

This sequence joins TRBV6-1 and TRBJ2-1; 16 nucleotides line up with TRBD2. CDR1 MNHNS and CDR2 SASEGT come from the germline V gene. After removal of 3 bases from V and 7 bases from J, the junction contained 15 bases not matched to a gene. The CDR3 covers 20 residues. As DNA, the CDR3 is TGTGCCAGCAGTGAGATGGGACTAGCGGGGGGGCCAAGACGGTTGAATGAGCAGTTCTTC. Its translation is CASSEMGLAGGPRRLNEQFF.

This chain joins TRBV19 and TRBJ1-1, with D possibly matching TRBD1 (6 bases). Germline V lookup: CDR1 LNHDA, CDR2 SQIVND (reference sequence). The CDR3 loop spans 14 amino acids. Trimming removed 4 bases at V and 6 bases at J, with 15 bases between. The CDR3 loop is CASSNSPGAAEAFF. The CDR3 nucleotides read TGTGCCAGTAGTAATTCCCCGGGGGCCGCTGAAGCTTTCTTT.

This chain joins TRBV14 and TRBJ1-1; no clear D gene. The CDR3 runs 13 residues. Germline values: CDR1 SGHDN, CDR2 FVKESK. Trimming left V 2 bases short and J 1 base short, with 5 bases between. CDR3 nucleotides: TGTGCCAGCAGCCAATTAAGGAACACTGAAGCTTTCTTT. It codes for CASSQLRNTEAFF.

This chain joins TRBV9 and TRBJ1-6; TRBD1 matches 7 bases. The V gene end was trimmed by 3 bases and the J gene end by 7 bases; junction bases not matched to a gene: 4. The CDR3 is 14 residues long. Germline CDR1 and CDR2: SGDLS and YYNGEE. As DNA, the CDR3 is TGTGCCAGCAGCGCAACAGGGGCCAATTCACCCCTCCACTTT. Amino acid sequence: CASSATGANSPLHF.

The chain combines TRBV28 with TRBJ1-1; D remains ambiguous. Looked up from germline, CDR1 is MDHEN and CDR2 is SYDVKM. The CDR3 loop spans 16 amino acids. Between the trimmed V and J ends, which lost 5 bases and 0 bases, there was a span of 16 bases. The CDR3 DNA follows: TGTGCCAGCAGTGCCCGATTAACAGCTTTGAACACTGAAGCTTTCTTT. This codes for CASSARLTALNTEAFF.

For the CDR3, the DNA is TGTGCCACCAGCAGGTTGACAGGGCTTAATAGCAATCAGCCCCAGCATTTT. It translates to CATSRLTGLNSNQPQHF. This chain links TRBV15 with TRBJ1-5; 7 bases map to TRBD1. Germline CDR1 reads LNHNV; CDR2 reads YYDKDF (reference sequence). The CDR3 covers 17 residues. The ends lost 3 bases at V and 0 bases at J; junction bases unmatched: 8. The whole variable domain, remainder taken from reference TRBV15 and TRBJ1-5, is DAMVIQNPRYQVTQFGKPVTLSCSQTLNHNVMYWYQQKSSQAPKLLFHYYDKDFNNEADTPDNFQSRRPNTSFCFLDIRSPGLGDTAMYLCATSRLTGLNSNQPQHFGDGTRLSIL.

V is TRBV9 and J is TRBJ2-5; 7 positions agree with TRBD2. CDR1 and CDR2 from the germline V gene are SGDLS and YYNGEE. The CDR3 is 14 amino acids. Trimming removed 2 bases from V and 4 bases from J; junction bases left unmatched: 5. CDR3 region: CASSVRGRGETQYF. In nucleotides, the CDR3 is TGTGCCAGCAGCGTTCGGGGGAGGGGAGAGACCCAGTACTTC.

This clone has only a few counts. The gene calls are TRBV28 and TRBJ1-5; the match to TRBD1 covers 7 bases. Germline-derived CDR1 and CDR2 are MDHEN and SYDVKM. Trimming at V came to 6 bases and at J to 6 bases, leaving 11 bases not matched to a gene. This CDR3 region has 15 residues. The CDR3 DNA reads as TGTGCCAGCAGGACCCAGACAGGGTCGGGTCAGCCCCAGCATTTT. Encoded protein: CASRTQTGSGQPQHF.

This clone was detected a few times. The junction departs from germline at one end; a sequencing error may be responsible. The chain couples TRBV28 to TRBJ1-3; D is unresolved. Per germline, CDR1 MDHEN and CDR2 SYDVKM. This CDR3 contains 13 residues. Written as DNA, the CDR3 is TGTGCCAGCAGTGAACGCCTTTCTCGGACTTGGAGGTTT. Translating it yields CASSERLSRTWRF.

In regard to this clone: The same CDR3 arises from other DNA sequences in this sample as well. J is TRBJ2-3 and V is TRBV6-4; 13 nucleotides align to TRBD2. V shed 5 bases, J shed 3 bases, and the junction held 2 bases outside the gene matches. CDR1 is MRHNA and CDR2 is SNTAGT in the germline V gene. The CDR3 extends over 15 amino acids. The CDR3 DNA is TGTGCCAGCAGTCCACTAGCGGGGGGGACAGATACGCAGTATTTT. This sequence encodes CASSPLAGGTDTQYF.

CDR3 DNA: TGTGCCAGCAGCTCACCGGGACAGGGAAACGAGCAGTACTTC. Its translation: CASSSPGQGNEQYF. The chain is built from TRBV7-2 and TRBJ2-7, with 9 bases matching TRBD1. Germline V gives CDR1 SGHTA, CDR2 FQGNSA. The ends lost 4 bases at V and 5 bases at J; junction bases unmatched: 6. This CDR3 spans 14 amino acids.